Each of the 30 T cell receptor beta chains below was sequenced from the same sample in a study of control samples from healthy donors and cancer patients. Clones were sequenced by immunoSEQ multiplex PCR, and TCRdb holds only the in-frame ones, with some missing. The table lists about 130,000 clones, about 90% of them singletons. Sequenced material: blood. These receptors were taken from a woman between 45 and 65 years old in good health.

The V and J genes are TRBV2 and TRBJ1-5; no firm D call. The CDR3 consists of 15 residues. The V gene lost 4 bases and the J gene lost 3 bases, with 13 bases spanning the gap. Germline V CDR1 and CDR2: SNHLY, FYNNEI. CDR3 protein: CASSGKGEFNQPQHF. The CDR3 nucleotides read TGTGCCAGCAGTGGCAAAGGCGAATTCAATCAGCCCCAGCATTTT.

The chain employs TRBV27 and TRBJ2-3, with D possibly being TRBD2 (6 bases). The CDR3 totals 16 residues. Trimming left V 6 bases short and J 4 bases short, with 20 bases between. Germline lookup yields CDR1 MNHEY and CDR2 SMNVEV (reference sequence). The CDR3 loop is CASRRFAVGEADTQYF. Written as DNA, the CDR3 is TGTGCCAGCAGACGATTCGCGGTAGGGGAGGCAGATACGCAGTATTTT.

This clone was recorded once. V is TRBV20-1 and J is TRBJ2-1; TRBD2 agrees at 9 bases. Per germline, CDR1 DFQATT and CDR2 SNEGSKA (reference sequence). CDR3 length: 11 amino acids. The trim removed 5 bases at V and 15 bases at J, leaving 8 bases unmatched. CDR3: CSALGGTSRFF. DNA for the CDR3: TGCAGTGCTCTAGGTGGGACTAGCCGGTTCTTC.

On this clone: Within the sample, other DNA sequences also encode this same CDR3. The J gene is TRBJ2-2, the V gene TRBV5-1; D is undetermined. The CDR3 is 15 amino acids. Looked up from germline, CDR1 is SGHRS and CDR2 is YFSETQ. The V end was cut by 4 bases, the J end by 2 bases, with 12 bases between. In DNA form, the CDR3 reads TGCGCCAGCAGCCAAATGGGCGAAAACACCGGGGAGCTGTTTTTT. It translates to CASSQMGENTGELFF.

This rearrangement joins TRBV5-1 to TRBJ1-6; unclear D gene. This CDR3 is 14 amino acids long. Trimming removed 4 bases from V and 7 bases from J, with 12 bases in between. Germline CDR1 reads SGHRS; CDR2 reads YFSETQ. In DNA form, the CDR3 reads TGCGCCAGCAGCCGTGACGGTGGAAATTCACCCCTCCACTTT. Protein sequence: CASSRDGGNSPLHF.

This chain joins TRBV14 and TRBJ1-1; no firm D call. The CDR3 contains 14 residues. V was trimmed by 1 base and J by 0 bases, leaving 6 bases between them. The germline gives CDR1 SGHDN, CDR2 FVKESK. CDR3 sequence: CASSQGSMNTEAFF. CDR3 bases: TGTGCCAGCAGCCAAGGGTCCATGAACACTGAAGCTTTCTTT.

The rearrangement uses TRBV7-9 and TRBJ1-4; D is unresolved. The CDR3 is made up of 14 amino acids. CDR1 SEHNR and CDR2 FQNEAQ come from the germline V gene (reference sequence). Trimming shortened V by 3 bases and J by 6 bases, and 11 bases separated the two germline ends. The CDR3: CASSLIRQDEKLFF. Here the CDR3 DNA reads TGTGCCAGCAGCTTGATTAGGCAAGATGAAAAACTGTTTTTT.

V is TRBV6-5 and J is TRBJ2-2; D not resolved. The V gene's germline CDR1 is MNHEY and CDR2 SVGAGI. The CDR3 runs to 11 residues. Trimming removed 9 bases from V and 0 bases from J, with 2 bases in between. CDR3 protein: CASTNTGELFF. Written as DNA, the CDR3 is TGTGCCAGTACGAACACCGGGGAGCTGTTTTTT.

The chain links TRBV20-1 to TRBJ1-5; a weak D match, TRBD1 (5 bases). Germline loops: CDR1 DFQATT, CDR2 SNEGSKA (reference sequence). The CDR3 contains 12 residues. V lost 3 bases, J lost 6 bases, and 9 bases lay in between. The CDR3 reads CSASRRGQPQHF. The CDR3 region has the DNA TGCAGTGCTAGTAGGAGGGGTCAGCCCCAGCATTTT.

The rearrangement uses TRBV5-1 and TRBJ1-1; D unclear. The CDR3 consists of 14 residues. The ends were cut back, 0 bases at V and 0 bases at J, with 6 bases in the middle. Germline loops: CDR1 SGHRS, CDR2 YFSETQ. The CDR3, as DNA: TGCGCCAGCAGCTTGGCCAGCATGAACACTGAAGCTTTCTTT. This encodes CASSLASMNTEAFF.

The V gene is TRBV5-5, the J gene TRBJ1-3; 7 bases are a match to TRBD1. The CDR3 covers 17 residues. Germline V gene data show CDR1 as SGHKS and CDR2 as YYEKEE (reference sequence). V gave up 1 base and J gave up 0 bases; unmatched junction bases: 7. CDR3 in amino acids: CASSLSGTVASGNTIYF. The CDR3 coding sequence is TGTGCCAGCAGCTTGTCCGGGACAGTCGCCTCTGGAAACACCATATATTTT.

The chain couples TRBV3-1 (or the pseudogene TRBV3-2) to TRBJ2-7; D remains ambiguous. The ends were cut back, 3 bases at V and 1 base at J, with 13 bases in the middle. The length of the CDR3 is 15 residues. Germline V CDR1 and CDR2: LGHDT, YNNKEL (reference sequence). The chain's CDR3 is CASSQQVGPSYEQYF. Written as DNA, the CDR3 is TGTGCCAGCAGCCAGCAGGTTGGGCCTTCCTACGAGCAGTACTTC.

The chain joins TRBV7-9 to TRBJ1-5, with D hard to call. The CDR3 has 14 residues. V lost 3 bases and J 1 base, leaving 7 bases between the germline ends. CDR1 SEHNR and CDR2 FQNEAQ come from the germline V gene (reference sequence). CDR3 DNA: TGTGCCAGCAGCTTCGTGGACAGCAATCAGCCCCAGCATTTT. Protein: CASSFVDSNQPQHF.

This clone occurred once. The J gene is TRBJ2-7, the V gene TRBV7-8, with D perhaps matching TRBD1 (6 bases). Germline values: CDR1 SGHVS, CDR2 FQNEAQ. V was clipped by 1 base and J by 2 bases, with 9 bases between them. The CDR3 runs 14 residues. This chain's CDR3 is CASSLGAGAYEQYF. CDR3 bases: TGTGCCAGCAGCTTAGGGGCAGGGGCCTACGAGCAGTACTTC.

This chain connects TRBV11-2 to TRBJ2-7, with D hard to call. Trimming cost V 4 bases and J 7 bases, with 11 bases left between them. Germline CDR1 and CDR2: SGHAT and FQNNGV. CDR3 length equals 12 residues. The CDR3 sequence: CASSSPLGEQYF. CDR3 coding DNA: TGTGCCAGCAGCTCCCCCCTAGGTGAGCAGTACTTC.

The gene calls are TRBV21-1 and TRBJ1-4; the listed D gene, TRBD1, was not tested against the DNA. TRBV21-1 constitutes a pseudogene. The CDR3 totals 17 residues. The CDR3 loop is CASSPKRGQIFNEKLFF. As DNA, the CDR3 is TGTGCCAGCAGCCCCAAAAGGGGCCAGATCTTTAATGAAAAACTGTTTTTT.

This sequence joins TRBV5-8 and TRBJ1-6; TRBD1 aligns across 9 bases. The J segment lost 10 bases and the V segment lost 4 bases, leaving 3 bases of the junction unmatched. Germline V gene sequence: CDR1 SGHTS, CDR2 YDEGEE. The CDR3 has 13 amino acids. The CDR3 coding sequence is TGTGCCAGCAGCCATACAGGGGGCTCACCCCTCCACTTT. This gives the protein CASSHTGGSPLHF. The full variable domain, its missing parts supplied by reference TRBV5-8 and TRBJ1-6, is EAGVTQSPTHLIKTRGQQATLRCSPISGHTSVYWYQQALGLGLQFLLWYDEGEERNRGNFPPRFSGRQFPNYSSELNVNALELEDSALYLCASSHTGGSPLHFGNGTRLTVT.

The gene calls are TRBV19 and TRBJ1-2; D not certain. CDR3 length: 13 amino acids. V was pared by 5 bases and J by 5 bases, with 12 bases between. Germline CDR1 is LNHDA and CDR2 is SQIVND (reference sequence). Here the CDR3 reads CASSVRESYGYTF. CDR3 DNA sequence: TGTGCCAGTAGTGTCAGAGAATCGTATGGCTACACCTTC.

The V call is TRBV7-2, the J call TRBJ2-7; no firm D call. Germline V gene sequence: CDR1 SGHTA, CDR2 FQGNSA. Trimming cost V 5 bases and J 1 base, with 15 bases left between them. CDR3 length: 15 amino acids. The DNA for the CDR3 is TGTGCCAGCAGCAAGACAACCCTTGGTTCCTACGAGCAGTACTTC. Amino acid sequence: CASSKTTLGSYEQYF.

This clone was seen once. DNA for the CDR3: TGTGCCAGCAGCCAAGATAATCGCAGACAAGAGACCCAGTACTTC. Its translation is CASSQDNRRQETQYF. The rearrangement joins TRBV14 to TRBJ2-5; D gene uncertain. V shed 0 bases and J shed 2 bases, with 10 bases lying between them. The CDR3 runs 15 residues. Germline V gene lookup returns CDR1 SGHDN and CDR2 FVKESK.

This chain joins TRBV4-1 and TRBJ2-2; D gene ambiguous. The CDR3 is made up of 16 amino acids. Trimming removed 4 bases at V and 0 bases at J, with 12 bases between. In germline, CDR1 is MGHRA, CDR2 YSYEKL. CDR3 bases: TGCGCCAGCAGCCCCCTTAAGTCTCCGAACACCGGGGAGCTGTTTTTT. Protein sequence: CASSPLKSPNTGELFF.

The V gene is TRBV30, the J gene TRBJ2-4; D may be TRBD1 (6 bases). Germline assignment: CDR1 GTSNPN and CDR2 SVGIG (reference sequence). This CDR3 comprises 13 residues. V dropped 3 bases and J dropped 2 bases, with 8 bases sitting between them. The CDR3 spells CAWRTGTKNIQYF. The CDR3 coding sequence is TGTGCCTGGAGGACAGGCACCAAAAACATTCAGTACTTC.

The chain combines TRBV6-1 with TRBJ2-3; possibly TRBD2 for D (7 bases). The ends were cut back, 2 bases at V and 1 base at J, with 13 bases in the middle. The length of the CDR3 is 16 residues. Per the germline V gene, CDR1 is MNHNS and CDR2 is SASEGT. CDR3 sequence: CASSEFLGGGTDTQYF. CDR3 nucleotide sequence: TGTGCCAGCAGTGAATTTTTAGGGGGGGGCACAGATACGCAGTATTTT.

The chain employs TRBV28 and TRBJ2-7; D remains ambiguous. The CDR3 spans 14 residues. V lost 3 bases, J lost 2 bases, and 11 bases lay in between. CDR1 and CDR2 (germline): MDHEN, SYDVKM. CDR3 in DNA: TGTGCCAGCAGTTTGGTCTTCATACCCTACGAGCAGTACTTC. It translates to CASSLVFIPYEQYF.

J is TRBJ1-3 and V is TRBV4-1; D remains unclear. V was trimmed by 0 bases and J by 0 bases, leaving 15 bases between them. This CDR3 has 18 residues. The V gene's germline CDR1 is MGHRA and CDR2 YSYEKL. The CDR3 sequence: CASSQDPPGYRSGNTIYF. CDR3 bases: TGCGCCAGCAGCCAAGATCCCCCTGGGTATCGCTCTGGAAACACCATATATTTT.

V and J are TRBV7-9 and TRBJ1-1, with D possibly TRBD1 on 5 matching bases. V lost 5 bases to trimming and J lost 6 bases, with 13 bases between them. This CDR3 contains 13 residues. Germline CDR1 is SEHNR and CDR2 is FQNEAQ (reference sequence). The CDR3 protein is CASSPKGRAEAFF. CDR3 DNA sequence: TGTGCCAGCAGCCCGAAGGGGAGGGCTGAAGCTTTCTTT. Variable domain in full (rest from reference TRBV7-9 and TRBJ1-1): DTGVSQNPRHKITKRGQNVTFRCDPISEHNRLYWYRQTLGQGPEFLTYFQNEAQLEKSRLLSDRFSAERPKGSFSTLEIQRTEQGDSAMYLCASSPKGRAEAFFGQGTRLTVV.

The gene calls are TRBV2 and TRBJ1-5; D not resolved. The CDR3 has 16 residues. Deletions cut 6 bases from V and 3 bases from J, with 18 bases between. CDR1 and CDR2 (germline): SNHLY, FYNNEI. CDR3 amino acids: CASSSSVGFVNQPQHF. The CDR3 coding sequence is TGTGCCAGCAGCTCTTCGGTAGGGTTTGTCAATCAGCCCCAGCATTTT.

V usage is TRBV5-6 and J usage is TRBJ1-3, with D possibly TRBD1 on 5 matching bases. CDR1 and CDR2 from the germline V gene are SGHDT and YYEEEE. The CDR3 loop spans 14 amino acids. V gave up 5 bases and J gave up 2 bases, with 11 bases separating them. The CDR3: CASSSSGPGNTIYF. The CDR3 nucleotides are TGTGCCAGCAGTTCCTCGGGACCTGGAAACACCATATATTTT.

The CDR3 reads CAWAGGASNQPQHF. The CDR3, as DNA: TGTGCCTGGGCTGGGGGCGCGAGCAATCAGCCCCAGCATTTT. The chain links TRBV30 to TRBJ1-5, with D perhaps TRBD1 (6 bases). V dropped 5 bases and J dropped 1 base, with 12 bases sitting between them. Germline values: CDR1 GTSNPN, CDR2 SVGIG (reference sequence). The CDR3 is 14 residues long.

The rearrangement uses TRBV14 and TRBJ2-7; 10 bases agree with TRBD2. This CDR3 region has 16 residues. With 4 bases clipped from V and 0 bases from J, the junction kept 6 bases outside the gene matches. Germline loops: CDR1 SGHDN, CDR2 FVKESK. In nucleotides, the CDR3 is TGTGCCAGCAGCCTCGGGACTAGCGTGAGCTCCTACGAGCAGTACTTC. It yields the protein CASSLGTSVSSYEQYF.